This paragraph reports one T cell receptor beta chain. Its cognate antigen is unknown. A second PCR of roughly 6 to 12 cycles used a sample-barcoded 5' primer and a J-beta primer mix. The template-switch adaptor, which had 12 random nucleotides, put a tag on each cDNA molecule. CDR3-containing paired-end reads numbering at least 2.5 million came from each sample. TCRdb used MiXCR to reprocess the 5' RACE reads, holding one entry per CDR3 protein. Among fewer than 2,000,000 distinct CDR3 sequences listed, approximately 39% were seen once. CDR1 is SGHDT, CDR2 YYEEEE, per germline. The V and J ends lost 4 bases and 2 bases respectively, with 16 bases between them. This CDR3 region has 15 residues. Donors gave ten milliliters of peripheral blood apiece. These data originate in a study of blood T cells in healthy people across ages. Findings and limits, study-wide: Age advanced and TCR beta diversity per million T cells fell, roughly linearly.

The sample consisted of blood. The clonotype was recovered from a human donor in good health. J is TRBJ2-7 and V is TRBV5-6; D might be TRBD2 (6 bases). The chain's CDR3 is CASSRGWGNPYEQYF. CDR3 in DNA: TGTGCCAGCAGCCGGGGGTGGGGCAACCCCTACGAGCAGTACTTC.